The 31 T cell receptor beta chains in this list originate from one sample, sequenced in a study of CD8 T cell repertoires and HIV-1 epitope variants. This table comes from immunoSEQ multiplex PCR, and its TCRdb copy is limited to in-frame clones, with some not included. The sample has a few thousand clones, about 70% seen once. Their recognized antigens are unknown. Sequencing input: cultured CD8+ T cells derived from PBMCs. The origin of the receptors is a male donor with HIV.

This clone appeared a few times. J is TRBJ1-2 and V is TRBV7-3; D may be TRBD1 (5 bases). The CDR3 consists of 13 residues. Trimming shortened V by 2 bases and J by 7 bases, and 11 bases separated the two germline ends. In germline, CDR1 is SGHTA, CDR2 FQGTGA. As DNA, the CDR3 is TGTGCCAGCAGCTTACTGCAGGGAGGTGGCTACACCTTC. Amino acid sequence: CASSLLQGGGYTF.

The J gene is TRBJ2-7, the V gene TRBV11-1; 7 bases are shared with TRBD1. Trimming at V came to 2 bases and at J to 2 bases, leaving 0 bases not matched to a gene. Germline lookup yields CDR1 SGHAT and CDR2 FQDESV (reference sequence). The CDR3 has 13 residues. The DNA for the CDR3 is TGTGCCAGCAGCTTACAGGGGGCCTACGAGCAGTACTTC. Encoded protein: CASSLQGAYEQYF.

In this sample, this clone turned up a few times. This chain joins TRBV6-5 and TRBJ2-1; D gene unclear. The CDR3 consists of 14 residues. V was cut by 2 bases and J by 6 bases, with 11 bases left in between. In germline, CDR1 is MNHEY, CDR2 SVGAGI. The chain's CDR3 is CASSYLGRSNEQFF. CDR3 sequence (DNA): TGTGCCAGCAGTTACCTTGGGCGGTCCAATGAGCAGTTCTTC.

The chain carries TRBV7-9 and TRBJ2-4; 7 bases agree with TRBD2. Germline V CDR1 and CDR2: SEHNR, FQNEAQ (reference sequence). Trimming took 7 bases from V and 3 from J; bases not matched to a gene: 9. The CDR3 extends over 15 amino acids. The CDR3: CASNAGPGGKNIQYF. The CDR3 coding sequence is TGTGCCAGCAACGCGGGACCGGGAGGCAAAAACATTCAGTACTTC.

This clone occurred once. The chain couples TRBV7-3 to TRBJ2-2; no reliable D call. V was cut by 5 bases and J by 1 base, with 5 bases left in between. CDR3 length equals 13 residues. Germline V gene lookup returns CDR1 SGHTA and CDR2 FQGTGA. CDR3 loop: CASSRRNTGELFF. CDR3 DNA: TGTGCCAGCAGCAGACGGAACACCGGGGAGCTGTTTTTT.

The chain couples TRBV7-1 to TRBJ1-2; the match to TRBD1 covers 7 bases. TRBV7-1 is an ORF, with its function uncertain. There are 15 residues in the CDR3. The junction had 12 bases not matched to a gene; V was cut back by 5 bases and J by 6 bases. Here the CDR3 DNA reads TGTGCCAGCAGCCAAGGGTCAGGCCAGGGGGATGGCTACACCTTC. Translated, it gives CASSQGSGQGDGYTF.

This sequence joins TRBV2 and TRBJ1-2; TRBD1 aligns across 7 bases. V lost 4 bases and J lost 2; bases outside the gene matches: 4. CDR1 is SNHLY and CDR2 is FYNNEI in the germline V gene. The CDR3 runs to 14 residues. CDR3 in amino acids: CASSADRANYGYTF. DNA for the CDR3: TGTGCCAGCAGTGCCGACAGGGCGAACTATGGCTACACCTTC.

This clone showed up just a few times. CDR3 protein: CASSASGDTQYF. In DNA, the CDR3 is TGTGCCAGCAGCGCTTCAGGGGATACGCAGTATTTT. The chain couples TRBV9 to TRBJ2-3, with D maybe TRBD1 (5 bases). V dropped 3 bases and J dropped 6 bases, with 8 bases sitting between them. The CDR3 length is 12 residues. CDR1 is SGDLS, CDR2 YYNGEE, per germline.

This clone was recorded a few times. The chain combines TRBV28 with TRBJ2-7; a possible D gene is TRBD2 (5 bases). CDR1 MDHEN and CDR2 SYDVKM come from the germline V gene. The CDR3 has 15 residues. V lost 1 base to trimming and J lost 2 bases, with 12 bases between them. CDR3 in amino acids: CASSLSGMEAYEQYF. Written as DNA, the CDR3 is TGTGCCAGCAGTTTATCCGGGATGGAGGCCTACGAGCAGTACTTC.

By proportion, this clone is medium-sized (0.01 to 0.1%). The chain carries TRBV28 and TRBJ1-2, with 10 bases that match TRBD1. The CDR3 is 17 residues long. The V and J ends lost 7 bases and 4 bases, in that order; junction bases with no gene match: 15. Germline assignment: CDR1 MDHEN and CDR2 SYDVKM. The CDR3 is CASTPGDRGPYGYGYTF. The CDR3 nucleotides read TGTGCCAGCACCCCCGGGGACAGGGGACCCTACGGCTATGGCTACACCTTC.

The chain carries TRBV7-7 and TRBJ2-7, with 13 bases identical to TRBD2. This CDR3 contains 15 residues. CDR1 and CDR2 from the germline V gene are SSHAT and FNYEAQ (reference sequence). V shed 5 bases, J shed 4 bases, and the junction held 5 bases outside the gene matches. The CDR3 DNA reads TGTGCCAGCAGCCCGGGACTAGCGGGGACGTACGAGCAGTACTTC. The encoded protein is CASSPGLAGTYEQYF.

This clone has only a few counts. This CDR3 is CASSLGTASGYTF. In nucleotides, the CDR3 is TGTGCCAGCAGCCTCGGGACAGCCTCGGGCTACACCTTC. This chain connects TRBV16 to TRBJ1-2; TRBD1 aligns across 7 bases. CDR3 length: 13 residues. CDR1 and CDR2 (germline): KGHSY, FQNENV. J lost 8 bases, V lost 4 bases, and 7 bases had no gene match.

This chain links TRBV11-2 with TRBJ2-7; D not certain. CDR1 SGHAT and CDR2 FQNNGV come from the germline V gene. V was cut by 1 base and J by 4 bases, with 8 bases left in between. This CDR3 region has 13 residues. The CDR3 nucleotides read TGTGCCAGCAGCTTAGTTGGCAGTTACGAGCAGTACTTC. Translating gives CASSLVGSYEQYF. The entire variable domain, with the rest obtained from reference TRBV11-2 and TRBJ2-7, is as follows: EAGVAQSPRYKIIEKRQSVAFWCNPISGHATLYWYQQILGQGPKLLIQFQNNGVVDDSQLPKDRFSAERLKGVDSTLKIQPAKLEDSAVYLCASSLVGSYEQYFGPGTRLTVT.

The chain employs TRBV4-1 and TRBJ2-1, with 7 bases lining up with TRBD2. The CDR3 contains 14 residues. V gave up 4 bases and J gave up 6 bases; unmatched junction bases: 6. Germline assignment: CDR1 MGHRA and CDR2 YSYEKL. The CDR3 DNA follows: TGCGCCAGCAGCCGGGACTATGCCTCCAATGAGCAGTTCTTC. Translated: CASSRDYASNEQFF.

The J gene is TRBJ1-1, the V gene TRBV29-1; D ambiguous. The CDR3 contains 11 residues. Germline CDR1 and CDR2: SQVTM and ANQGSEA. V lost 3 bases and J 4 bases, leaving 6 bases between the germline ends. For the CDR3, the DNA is TGCAGCGTTGAGGGCAGCACTGAAGCTTTCTTT. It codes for CSVEGSTEAFF.

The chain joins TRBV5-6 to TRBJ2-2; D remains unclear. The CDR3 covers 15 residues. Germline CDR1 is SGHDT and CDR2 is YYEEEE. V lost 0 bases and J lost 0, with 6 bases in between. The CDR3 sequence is CASSLGTTNTGELFF. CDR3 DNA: TGTGCCAGCAGCTTGGGTACAACGAACACCGGGGAGCTGTTTTTT.

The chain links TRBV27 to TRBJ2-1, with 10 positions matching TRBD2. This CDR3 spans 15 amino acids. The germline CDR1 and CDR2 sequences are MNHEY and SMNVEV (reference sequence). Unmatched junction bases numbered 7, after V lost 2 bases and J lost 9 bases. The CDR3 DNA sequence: TGTGCCAGCAGTTTAGCCAGCGGGGGGGCCGTTGAGCAGTTCTTC. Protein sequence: CASSLASGGAVEQFF.

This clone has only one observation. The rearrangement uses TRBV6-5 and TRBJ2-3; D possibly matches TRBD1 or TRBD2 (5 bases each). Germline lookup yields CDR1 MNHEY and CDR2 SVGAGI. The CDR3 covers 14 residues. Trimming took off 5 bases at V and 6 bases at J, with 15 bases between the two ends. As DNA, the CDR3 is TGTGCCAGCAGTCACGGGACCACGGCTGATACGCAGTATTTT. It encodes CASSHGTTADTQYF.

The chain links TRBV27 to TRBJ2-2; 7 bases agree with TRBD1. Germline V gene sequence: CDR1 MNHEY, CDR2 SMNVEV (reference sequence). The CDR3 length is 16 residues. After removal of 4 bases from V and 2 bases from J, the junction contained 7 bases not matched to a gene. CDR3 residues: CASSSGQPINTGELFF. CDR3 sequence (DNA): TGTGCCAGCAGTTCGGGACAGCCCATCAACACCGGGGAGCTGTTTTTT.

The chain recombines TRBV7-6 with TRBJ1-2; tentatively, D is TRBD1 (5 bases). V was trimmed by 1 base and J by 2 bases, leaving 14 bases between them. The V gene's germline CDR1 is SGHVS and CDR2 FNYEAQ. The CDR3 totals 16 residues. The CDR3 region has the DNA TGTGCCAGCAGCTTAGTGCCGGGACGAGGGAACTATGGCTACACCTTC. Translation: CASSLVPGRGNYGYTF. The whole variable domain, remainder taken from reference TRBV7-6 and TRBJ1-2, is GAGVSQSPRYKVTKRGQDVALRCDPISGHVSLYWYRQALGQGPEFLTYFNYEAQQDKSGLPNDRFSAERPEGSISTLTIQRTEQRDSAMYRCASSLVPGRGNYGYTFGSGTRLTVV.

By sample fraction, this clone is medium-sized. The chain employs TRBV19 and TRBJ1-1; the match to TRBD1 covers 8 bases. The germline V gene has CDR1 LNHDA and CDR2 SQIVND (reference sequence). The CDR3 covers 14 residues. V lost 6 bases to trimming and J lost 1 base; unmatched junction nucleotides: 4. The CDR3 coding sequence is TGTGCCAGTAGGACAGGGGTGCGGAACACTGAAGCTTTCTTT. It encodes CASRTGVRNTEAFF.

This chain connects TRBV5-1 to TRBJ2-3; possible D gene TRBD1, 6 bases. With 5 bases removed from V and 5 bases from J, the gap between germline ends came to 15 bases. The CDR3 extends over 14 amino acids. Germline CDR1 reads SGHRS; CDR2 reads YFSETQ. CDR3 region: CASSTTGRVDTQYF. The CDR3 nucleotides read TGCGCCAGCAGTACAACAGGGCGTGTAGATACGCAGTATTTT.

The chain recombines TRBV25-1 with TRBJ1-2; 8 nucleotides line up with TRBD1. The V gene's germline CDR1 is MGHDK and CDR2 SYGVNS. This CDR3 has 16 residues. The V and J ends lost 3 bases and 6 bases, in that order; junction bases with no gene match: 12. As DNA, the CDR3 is TGTGCCAGCAGTGAGCCACAATCCGGACAGGGAGATGGCTACACCTTC. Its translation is CASSEPQSGQGDGYTF.

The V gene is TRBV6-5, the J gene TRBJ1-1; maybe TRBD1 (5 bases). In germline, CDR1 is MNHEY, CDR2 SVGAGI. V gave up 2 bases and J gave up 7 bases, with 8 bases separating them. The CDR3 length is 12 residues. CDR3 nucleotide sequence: TGTGCCAGCAGTTACGGGGGAAATGAAGCTTTCTTT. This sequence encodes CASSYGGNEAFF.

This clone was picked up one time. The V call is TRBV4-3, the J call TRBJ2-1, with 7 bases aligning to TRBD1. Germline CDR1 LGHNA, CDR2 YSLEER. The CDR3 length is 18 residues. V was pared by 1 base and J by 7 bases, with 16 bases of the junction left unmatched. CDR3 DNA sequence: TGCGCCAGCAGCCAAGTATCCCCCCGACAGGGCGGATTGAATGAGCAGTTCTTC. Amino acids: CASSQVSPRQGGLNEQFF.

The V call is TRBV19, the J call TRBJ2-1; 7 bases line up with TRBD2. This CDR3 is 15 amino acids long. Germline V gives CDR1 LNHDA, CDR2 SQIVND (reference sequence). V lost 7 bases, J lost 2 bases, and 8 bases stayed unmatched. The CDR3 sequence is CASTMGGSTYNEQFF. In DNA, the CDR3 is TGTGCCAGTACCATGGGGGGGAGTACCTACAATGAGCAGTTCTTC.

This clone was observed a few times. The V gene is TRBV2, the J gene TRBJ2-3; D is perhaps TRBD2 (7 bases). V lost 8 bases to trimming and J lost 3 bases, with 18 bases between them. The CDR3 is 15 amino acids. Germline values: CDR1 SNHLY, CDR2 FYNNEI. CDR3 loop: CASRMGGGWTDTQYF. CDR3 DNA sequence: TGTGCCAGCCGAATGGGAGGGGGTTGGACAGATACGCAGTATTTT.

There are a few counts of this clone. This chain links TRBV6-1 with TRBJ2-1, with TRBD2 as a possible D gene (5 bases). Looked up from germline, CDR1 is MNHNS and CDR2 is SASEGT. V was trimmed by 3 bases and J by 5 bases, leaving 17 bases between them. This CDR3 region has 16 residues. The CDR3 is CASSDYHPAGHNEQFF. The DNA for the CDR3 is TGTGCCAGCAGTGACTACCATCCTGCGGGTCACAATGAGCAGTTCTTC.

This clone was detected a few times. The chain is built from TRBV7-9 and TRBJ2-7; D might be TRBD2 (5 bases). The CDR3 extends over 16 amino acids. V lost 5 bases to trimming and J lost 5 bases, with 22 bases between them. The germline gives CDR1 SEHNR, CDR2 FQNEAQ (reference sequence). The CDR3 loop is CASSQSGDMPRDEQYF. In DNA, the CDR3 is TGTGCCAGCAGCCAAAGTGGGGATATGCCGCGGGACGAGCAGTACTTC.

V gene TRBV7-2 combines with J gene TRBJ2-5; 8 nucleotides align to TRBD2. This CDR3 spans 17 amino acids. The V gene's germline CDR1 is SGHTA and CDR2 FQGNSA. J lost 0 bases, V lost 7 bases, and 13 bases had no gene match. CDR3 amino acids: CASTTRAGGGNQETQYF. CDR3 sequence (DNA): TGTGCCAGCACCACGAGGGCAGGCGGGGGGAACCAAGAGACCCAGTACTTC. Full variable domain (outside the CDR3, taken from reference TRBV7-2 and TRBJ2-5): GAGVSQSPSNKVTEKGKDVELRCDPISGHTALYWYRQSLGQGLEFLIYFQGNSAPDKSGLPSDRFSAERTGGSVSTLTIQRTQQEDSAVYLCASTTRAGGGNQETQYFGPGTRLLVL.

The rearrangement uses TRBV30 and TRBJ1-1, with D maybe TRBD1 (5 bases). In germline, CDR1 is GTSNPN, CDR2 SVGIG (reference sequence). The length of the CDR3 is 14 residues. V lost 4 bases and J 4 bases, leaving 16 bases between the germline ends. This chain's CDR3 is CAWTGGQSGTEAFF. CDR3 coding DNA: TGTGCCTGGACGGGCGGACAATCGGGCACTGAAGCTTTCTTT.